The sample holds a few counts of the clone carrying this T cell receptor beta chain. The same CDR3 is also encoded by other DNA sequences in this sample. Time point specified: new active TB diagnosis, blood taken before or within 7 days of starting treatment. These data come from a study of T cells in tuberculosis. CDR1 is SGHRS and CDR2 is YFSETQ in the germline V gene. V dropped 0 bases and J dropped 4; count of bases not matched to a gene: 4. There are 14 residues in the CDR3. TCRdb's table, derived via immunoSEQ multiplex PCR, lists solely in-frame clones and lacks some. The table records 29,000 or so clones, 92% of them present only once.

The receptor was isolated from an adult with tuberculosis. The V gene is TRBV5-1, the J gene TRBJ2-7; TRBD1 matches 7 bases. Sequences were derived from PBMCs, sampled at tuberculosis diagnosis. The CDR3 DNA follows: TGCGCCAGCAGCTTGGCTACAGGGGCGTACGAGCAGTACTTC. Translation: CASSLATGAYEQYF.